The sequence of this T cell receptor beta chain was determined in a study of early T cells in non-severe SARS-CoV-2 infection. As regards this clonotype: The antigen is unknown.

Study-wide points: Private and CD4 specificities were missed by VDJdb matching, which favored anti-spike CD8 responses.

Each single cDNA molecule received a unique molecular identifier. TCRdb processed the 5' RACE reads anew with MiXCR; each CDR3 protein has one entry. The table has 25,000 to 30,000 distinct CDR3 sequences, 5% to 6% seen once. With 4 bases removed from V and 1 base from J, the gap between germline ends came to 9 bases. The CDR3 runs to 15 residues. Germline lookup yields CDR1 SGHNT and CDR2 YYREEE (reference sequence). This sequence originates from an adult who was a healthcare worker with PCR-confirmed SARS-CoV-2 infection or an uninfected control (not recorded which). The V call is TRBV5-4, the J call TRBJ2-6; D not certain. Sequencing used whole blood. CDR3 amino acids: CASSPIGSGANVLTF. The CDR3, as DNA: TGTGCCAGCAGCCCGATAGGGTCTGGGGCCAACGTCCTGACTTTC.